The 16 T cell receptor beta chains below were found in one sample sequenced in a study of T cell responses to AZD1222 COVID-19 vaccine. Sequencing used immunoSEQ multiplex PCR; TCRdb keeps in-frame clones, though not all of them. This table has 90,000 to 150,000 clones, roughly nine tenths appearing once. The sample here was peripheral blood, taken on day 0 of AZD1222 vaccination. These receptors were obtained from an adult in good health.

This clone was counted a single time. V is TRBV3-1 (or the pseudogene TRBV3-2) and J is TRBJ1-3, with D possibly matching TRBD1 (5 bases). This CDR3 region has 15 residues. The V end was cut by 3 bases, the J end by 4 bases, with 13 bases between. The germline gives CDR1 LGHDT, CDR2 YNNKEL (reference sequence). CDR3 sequence reads: CASSHNPGVGNTIYF. The CDR3 nucleotides are TGTGCCAGCAGCCATAACCCGGGGGTCGGAAACACCATATATTTT.

This clone was observed a single time. The genes are TRBV28 and TRBJ1-1, with 12 bases matching TRBD1. Trimming removed 6 bases from V and 4 bases from J; junction bases left unmatched: 3. The CDR3 consists of 14 residues. Germline assignment: CDR1 MDHEN and CDR2 SYDVKM. The CDR3 nucleotides read TGTGCCAGCAGGGGACAGGGGGCTCGCACTGAAGCTTTCTTT. The encoded protein is CASRGQGARTEAFF.

The J gene is TRBJ2-3, the V gene TRBV5-1, with a possible D match to TRBD2 (6 bases). Germline V lookup: CDR1 SGHRS, CDR2 YFSETQ. Trimming took off 1 base at V and 0 bases at J, with 9 bases between the two ends. The CDR3 has 15 residues. CDR3 in amino acids: CASSLFRGSTDTQYF. Written as DNA, the CDR3 is TGCGCCAGCAGCTTGTTTCGGGGGAGCACAGATACGCAGTATTTT. Looking up the rest from reference TRBV5-1 and TRBJ2-3 gives the full variable domain: KAGVTQTPRYLIKTRGQQVTLSCSPISGHRSVSWYQQTPGQGLQFLFEYFSETQRNKGNFPGRFSGRQFSNSRSEMNVSTLELGDSALYLCASSLFRGSTDTQYFGPGTRLTVL.

J is TRBJ1-2 and V is TRBV2; D ambiguous. V dropped 6 bases and J dropped 2 bases, with 13 bases sitting between them. There are 14 residues in the CDR3. CDR1 is SNHLY, CDR2 FYNNEI, per germline. Written as DNA, the CDR3 is TGTGCCAGCAGCCGAGGATCACAGAACTATGGCTACACCTTC. It yields the protein CASSRGSQNYGYTF.

This clone has just one count. This chain uses TRBV19 with TRBJ1-1, with D tentatively TRBD1 (6 bases). The V end lost 5 bases, the J end lost 4 bases, and 14 bases lay between the germline ends. The CDR3 totals 14 residues. Germline values: CDR1 LNHDA, CDR2 SQIVND (reference sequence). The CDR3 DNA follows: TGTGCCAGTAGTCAGGGACATCCGGGCACTGAAGCTTTCTTT. It yields the protein CASSQGHPGTEAFF.

The rearrangement links TRBV29-1 to TRBJ1-4; the D gene is possibly TRBD1 (5 bases). Germline CDR1 SQVTM, CDR2 ANQGSEA. The CDR3 loop spans 13 amino acids. Between the trimmed V and J ends, which lost 6 bases and 3 bases, there was a span of 11 bases. CDR3 nucleotides: TGCAGCGTCAGGGCCTTGGCTAATGAAAAACTGTTTTTT. Its translation: CSVRALANEKLFF.

The V and J genes are TRBV2 and TRBJ1-3, with D possibly TRBD1 on 5 matching bases. The CDR3 has 16 amino acids. Germline loops: CDR1 SNHLY, CDR2 FYNNEI. Trimming stripped 7 bases from V and 3 bases from J, with 19 bases between. CDR3 amino acids: CASTYYPDSRGNTIYF. CDR3 bases: TGTGCCAGCACCTACTACCCCGACAGTCGTGGAAACACCATATATTTT.

The chain uses TRBV28 and TRBJ2-5, with D possibly called TRBD1 or TRBD2 (5 bases each). Germline loops: CDR1 MDHEN, CDR2 SYDVKM. Deletions cut 8 bases from V and 0 bases from J, with 16 bases between. The length of the CDR3 is 15 residues. CDR3 region: CASHPGWGNQETQYF. CDR3 nucleotides: TGTGCCAGCCATCCGGGGTGGGGGAACCAAGAGACCCAGTACTTC.

This rearrangement joins TRBV5-1 to TRBJ2-7; 7 bases are a match to TRBD2. This CDR3 comprises 15 residues. The germline gives CDR1 SGHRS, CDR2 YFSETQ. The ends lost 3 bases at V and 5 bases at J; junction bases unmatched: 11. The CDR3 reads CASSSTGGLVHEQYF. DNA of the CDR3: TGCGCCAGCAGCTCCACGGGGGGTTTGGTTCACGAGCAGTACTTC.

The CDR3 sequence is CASSLATGEGGYTF. The CDR3 DNA reads as TGTGCCAGCAGTTTAGCGACCGGGGAGGGGGGCTACACCTTC. The chain uses TRBV28 and TRBJ1-2, with a tentative D call TRBD1 (5 bases). Germline V gene data show CDR1 as MDHEN and CDR2 as SYDVKM. The V gene lost 2 bases and the J gene lost 8 bases, with 15 bases spanning the gap. CDR3 size: 14 residues.

The V call is TRBV6-1, the J call TRBJ1-2; 8 bases are shared with TRBD1. J lost 3 bases, V lost 0 bases, and 12 bases had no gene match. In germline, CDR1 is MNHNS, CDR2 SASEGT. CDR3 length: 18 amino acids. The CDR3: CASSEAMFGQGGYYGYTF. Here the CDR3 DNA reads TGTGCCAGCAGTGAAGCCATGTTTGGACAGGGTGGTTACTATGGCTACACCTTC.

The table lists this clone with a count of one. The chain links TRBV19 to TRBJ1-1, with a weak D call TRBD1 (5 bases). Germline V gene sequence: CDR1 LNHDA, CDR2 SQIVND (reference sequence). The CDR3 has 14 amino acids. The CDR3 coding sequence is TGTGCGTGTCGACGAAGGGACGCGAACACTGAAGCTTTCTTT. Protein product: CACRRRDANTEAFF.

CDR3 loop: CASSPGWGGSHEQYF. For the CDR3, the DNA is TGTGCCAGCTCACCAGGGTGGGGGGGTTCCCACGAGCAGTACTTC. The chain employs TRBV18 and TRBJ2-7; TRBD2 matches 7 bases. The V segment lost 2 bases and the J segment 5 bases; nucleotides outside the gene matches: 9. CDR3 length: 15 residues. Germline V lookup: CDR1 KGHSH, CDR2 LQKENI.

As regards this clone: No conserved phenylalanine or tryptophan is present at the end of the CDR3, so a read error is the likely explanation. The DNA is left out, because the CDR3 cannot be placed on it with certainty; the CDR3 is given as TCRdb lists it. The rearrangement joins TRBV11-2 to TRBJ1-6; TRBD1 is the table's D call, not checked against the DNA. The CDR3 numbers 10 amino acids, ends counted. Germline CDR1 is SGHAT and CDR2 is FQNNGV. The CDR3 sequence: CASSPVDRPG.

The genes are TRBV11-2 and TRBJ2-7; 10 bases fit TRBD2. This CDR3 has 13 amino acids. J was trimmed by 12 bases and V by 3 bases; bases with no gene match: 8. From germline, CDR1 is SGHAT and CDR2 FQNNGV. CDR3: CASSLGQREGLYF. In DNA form, the CDR3 reads TGTGCCAGCAGCTTGGGTCAGCGGGAGGGCCTGTACTTC.

The genes are TRBV19 and TRBJ2-7; 9 nucleotides match TRBD1. This CDR3 is 12 amino acids long. Germline CDR1 is LNHDA and CDR2 is SQIVND (reference sequence). V dropped 3 bases and J dropped 7; count of bases not matched to a gene: 1. The CDR3 loop is CASSIGQGEQYF. Written as DNA, the CDR3 is TGTGCCAGTAGTATTGGACAGGGGGAGCAGTACTTC.